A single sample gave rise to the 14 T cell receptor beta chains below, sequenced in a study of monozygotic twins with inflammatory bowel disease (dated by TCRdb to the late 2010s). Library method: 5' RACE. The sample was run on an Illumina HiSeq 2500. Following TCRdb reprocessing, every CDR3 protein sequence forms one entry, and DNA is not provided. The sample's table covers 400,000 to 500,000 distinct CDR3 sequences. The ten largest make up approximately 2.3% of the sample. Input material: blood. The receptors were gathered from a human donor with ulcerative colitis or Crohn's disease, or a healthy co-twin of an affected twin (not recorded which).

CDR3 residues: CASSLARAPETQYF. This rearrangement joins TRBV7-2 to TRBJ2-5; TCRdb lists TRBD1, though no DNA is available to test this call. There are 14 residues in the CDR3. The germline V gene encodes CDR1 SGHTA and CDR2 FQGNSA.

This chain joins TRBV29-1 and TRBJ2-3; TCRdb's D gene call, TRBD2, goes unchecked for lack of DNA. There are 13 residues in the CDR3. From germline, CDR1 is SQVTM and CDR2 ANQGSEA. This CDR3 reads CSALAGNTDTQYF.

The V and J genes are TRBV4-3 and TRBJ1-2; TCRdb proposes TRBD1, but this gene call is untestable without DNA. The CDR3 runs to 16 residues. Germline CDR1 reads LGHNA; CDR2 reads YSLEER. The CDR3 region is CASSQELGQEVHGYTF.

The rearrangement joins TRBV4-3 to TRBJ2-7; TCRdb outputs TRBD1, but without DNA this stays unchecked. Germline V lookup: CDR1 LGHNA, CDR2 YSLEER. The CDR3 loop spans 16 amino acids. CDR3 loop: CASSQAPPGQVYEQYF.

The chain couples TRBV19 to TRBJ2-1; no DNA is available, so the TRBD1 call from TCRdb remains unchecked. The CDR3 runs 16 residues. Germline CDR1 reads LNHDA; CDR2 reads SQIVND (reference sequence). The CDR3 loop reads CASSARQGPIRGEQFF. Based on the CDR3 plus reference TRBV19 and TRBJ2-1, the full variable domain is DGGITQSPKYLFRKEGQNVTLSCEQNLNHDAMYWYRQDPGQGLRLIYYSQIVNDFQKGDIAEGYSVSREKKESFPLTVTSAQKNPTAFYLCASSARQGPIRGEQFFGPGTRLTVL.

The chain's CDR3 is CASSSLRGTSTDTQYF. The V and J genes are TRBV11-1 and TRBJ2-3; the D gene TCRdb calls, TRBD2, cannot be checked with no DNA. The CDR3 is 16 residues long. Germline CDR1 and CDR2: SGHAT and FQDESV (reference sequence).

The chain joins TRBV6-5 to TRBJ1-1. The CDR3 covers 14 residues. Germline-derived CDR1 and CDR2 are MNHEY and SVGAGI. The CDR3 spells CASSYSRENTEAFF.

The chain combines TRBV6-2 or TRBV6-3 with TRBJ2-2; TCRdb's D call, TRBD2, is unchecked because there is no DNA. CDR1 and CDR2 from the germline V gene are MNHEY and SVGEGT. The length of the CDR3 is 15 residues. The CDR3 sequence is CASREGLAPTGELFF.

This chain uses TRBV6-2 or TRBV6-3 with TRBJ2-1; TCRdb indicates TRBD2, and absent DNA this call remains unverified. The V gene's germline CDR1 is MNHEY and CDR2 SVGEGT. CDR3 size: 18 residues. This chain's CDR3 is CASSYPMGSSGIGDEQFF.

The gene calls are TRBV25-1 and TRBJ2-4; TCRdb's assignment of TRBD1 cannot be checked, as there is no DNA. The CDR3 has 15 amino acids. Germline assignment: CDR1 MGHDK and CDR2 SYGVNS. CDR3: CASSAAGTEKNIQYF.

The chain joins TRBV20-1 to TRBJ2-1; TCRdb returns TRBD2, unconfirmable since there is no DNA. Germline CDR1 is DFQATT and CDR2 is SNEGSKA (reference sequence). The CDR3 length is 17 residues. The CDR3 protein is CSATPPSGGLSYNEQFF.

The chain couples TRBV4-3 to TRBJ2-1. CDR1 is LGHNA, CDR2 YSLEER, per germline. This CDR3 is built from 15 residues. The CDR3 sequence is CASSQLQDSYNEQFF.

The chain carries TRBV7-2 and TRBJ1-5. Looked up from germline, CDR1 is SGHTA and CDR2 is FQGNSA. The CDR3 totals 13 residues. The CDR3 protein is CASSLVKSQPQHF.

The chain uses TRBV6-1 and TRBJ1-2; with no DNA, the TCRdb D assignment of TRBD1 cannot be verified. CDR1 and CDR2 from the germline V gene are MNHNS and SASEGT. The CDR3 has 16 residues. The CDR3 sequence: CASSAAGTGGSYGYTF.